This T cell receptor (beta chain) came from a study of cytomegalovirus exposure and HLA in healthy donors. Study observations and caveats: With later analysis, a missense DCLRE1C variant became linked to TCR beta V- and J-gene trimming.

The PCR had 60 Vbeta and 13 Jbeta primers. Clones were sequenced by immunoSEQ multiplex PCR, and TCRdb holds only the in-frame ones, with some missing. The profile shows 90,000 to 150,000 clones, 70% to 80% of them singletons. Germline CDR1 SGHAT, CDR2 FQNNGV. Trimming took off 2 bases at V and 2 bases at J, with 12 bases between the two ends. The CDR3 is made up of 15 amino acids. Of note for this clone: Its antigen is unidentified.

The chain carries TRBV11-2 and TRBJ2-5; D is perhaps TRBD1 (5 bases). This TCR was recovered from a woman between 40 and 55 years old in good health and CMV-seropositive. The sequenced material came from PBMCs. The CDR3 reads CASSLLGASQETQYF. CDR3 in DNA: TGTGCCAGCAGCTTATTAGGGGCGTCTCAAGAGACCCAGTACTTC.